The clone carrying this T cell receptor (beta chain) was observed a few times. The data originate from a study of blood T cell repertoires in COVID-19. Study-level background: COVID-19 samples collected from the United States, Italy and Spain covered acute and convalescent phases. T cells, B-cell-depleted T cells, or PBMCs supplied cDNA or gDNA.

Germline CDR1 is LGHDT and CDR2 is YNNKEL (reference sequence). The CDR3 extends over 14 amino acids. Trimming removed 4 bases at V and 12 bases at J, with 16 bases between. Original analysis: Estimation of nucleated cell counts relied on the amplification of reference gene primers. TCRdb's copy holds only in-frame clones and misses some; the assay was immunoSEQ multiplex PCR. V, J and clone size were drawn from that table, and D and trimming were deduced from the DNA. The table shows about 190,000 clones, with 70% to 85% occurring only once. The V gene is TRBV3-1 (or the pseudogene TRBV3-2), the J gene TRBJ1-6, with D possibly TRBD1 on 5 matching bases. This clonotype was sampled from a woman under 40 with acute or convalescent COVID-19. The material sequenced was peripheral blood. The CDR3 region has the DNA TGTGCCAGCAGCCGGACCCCCAGGGTAGAACCCCTCCACTTT. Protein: CASSRTPRVEPLHF.